The 5 T cell receptor beta chains listed next were all sequenced from one sample in a study of T cell repertoires in cytomegalovirus infection. TCRdb reprocessed the reads with MiXCR, giving one entry per CDR3 protein. The sample carries roughly 100,000 distinct CDR3 sequences, more than 15% recorded once. Source material: PBMCs. The receptors shown here come from a human donor in good health (CMV status not recorded). Some clones in this sample may be carry-over from other donors' samples.

In this sample, this clonotype turned up many times. CDR3 coding DNA: TGTGCCAGCAGCGCTAGGGGTAGGCTAGCGCGGGCGACCACAGATACGCAGTATTTT. This translates into CASSARGRLARATTDTQYF. The chain employs TRBV7-2 and TRBJ2-3; a weak D match, TRBD2 (6 bases). Trimming removed 5 bases at V and 2 bases at J, with 26 bases between. CDR1 SGHTA and CDR2 FQGNSA come from the germline V gene. The CDR3 has 19 residues.

A word on this clonotype: A much larger clone differs by one base, so this may be a read error. The chain carries TRBV7-2 and TRBJ1-2; D not certain. CDR1 is SGHTA, CDR2 FQGNSA, per germline. The CDR3 loop spans 16 amino acids. Trimming removed 1 base at V and 4 bases at J, with 16 bases between. The CDR3 region is CASSLVYRIGRYGYTF. Here the CDR3 DNA reads TGTGCCAGCAGCTTAGTGTACCGGATTGGTCGCTATGGCTACACCTTC.

In its sample, this clonotype was seen a few times. An end of the junction does not agree with germline; a read error may underlie this. The V and J genes are TRBV7-2 and TRBJ2-7; D is uncertain. CDR3 length: 13 amino acids. Germline-derived CDR1 and CDR2 are SGHTA and FQGNSA. This CDR3 reads CASSLGAAYEHYF. The CDR3 nucleotides read TGTGCCAGCAGCTTAGGGGCAGCCTACGAGCATTACTTC.

CDR3 sequence reads: CASSLNSNTEAFF. CDR3 sequence (DNA): TGTGCCAGCAGCTTAAACAGCAACACTGAAGCTTTCTTT. This chain uses TRBV7-3 with TRBJ1-1, with D unresolved. V dropped 1 base and J dropped 2 bases, with 5 bases sitting between them. Germline lookup yields CDR1 SGHTA and CDR2 FQGTGA. The CDR3 totals 13 residues.

This sequence joins TRBV10-3 and TRBJ2-5; TRBD1 aligns across 9 bases. This CDR3 contains 15 residues. Germline loops: CDR1 ENHRY, CDR2 SYGVKD. CDR3 protein: CYKSGGDRASKTQYF. Written as DNA, the CDR3 is TGTTACAAATCAGGCGGGGACAGGGCGTCGAAGACCCAGTACTTC.